This T cell receptor (beta chain) was documented in a study of blood T cell repertoires in COVID-19. Libraries were prepared by immunoSEQ multiplex PCR; TCRdb keeps only in-frame clonotypes and omits some of them. The repertoire holds approximately 240,000 clones, with approximately 80% as singletons. The CDR3 sequence is 19 residues long. Trimming at V came to 2 bases and at J to 1 base, leaving 11 bases not matched to a gene. The germline V gene encodes CDR1 LGHDT and CDR2 YNNKEL (reference sequence). The origin of this receptor is a woman older than 75 with active or convalescent COVID-19. The chain links TRBV3-1 (or the pseudogene TRBV3-2) to TRBJ1-5; 10 bases fit TRBD1. The sample comprised peripheral blood. Written as DNA, the CDR3 is TGTGCCAGCAGCCAAAGTCGGGACAGGGGTCTCAAGAGCAATCAGCCCCAGCATTTT. This translates into CASSQSRDRGLKSNQPQHF.